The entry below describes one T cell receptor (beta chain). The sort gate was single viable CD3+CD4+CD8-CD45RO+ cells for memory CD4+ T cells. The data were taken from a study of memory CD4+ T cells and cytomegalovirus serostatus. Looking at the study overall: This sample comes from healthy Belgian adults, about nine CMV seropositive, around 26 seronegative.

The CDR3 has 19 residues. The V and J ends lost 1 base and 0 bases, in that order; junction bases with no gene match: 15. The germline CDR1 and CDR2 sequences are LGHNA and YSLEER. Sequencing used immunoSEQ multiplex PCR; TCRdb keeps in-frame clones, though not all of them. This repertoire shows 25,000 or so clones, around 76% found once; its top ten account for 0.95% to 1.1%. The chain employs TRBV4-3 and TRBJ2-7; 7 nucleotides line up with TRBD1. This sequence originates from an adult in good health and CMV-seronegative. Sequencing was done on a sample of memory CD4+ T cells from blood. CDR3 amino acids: CASSQGVLQGPLTSYEQYF. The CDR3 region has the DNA TGCGCCAGCAGCCAAGGGGTACTACAGGGGCCTTTAACCTCCTACGAGCAGTACTTC.